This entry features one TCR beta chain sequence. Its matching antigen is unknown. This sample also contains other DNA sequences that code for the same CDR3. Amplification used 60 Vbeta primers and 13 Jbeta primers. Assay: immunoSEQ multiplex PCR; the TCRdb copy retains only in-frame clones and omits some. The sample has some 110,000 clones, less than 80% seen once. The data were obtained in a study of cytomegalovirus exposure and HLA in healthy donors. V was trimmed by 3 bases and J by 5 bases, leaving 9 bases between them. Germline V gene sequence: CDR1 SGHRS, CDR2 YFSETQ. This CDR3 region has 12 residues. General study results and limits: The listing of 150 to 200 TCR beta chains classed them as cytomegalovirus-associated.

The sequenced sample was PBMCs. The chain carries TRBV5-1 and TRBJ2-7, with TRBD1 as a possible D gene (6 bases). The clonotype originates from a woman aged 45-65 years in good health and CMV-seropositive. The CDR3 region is CASSSTGNEQYF. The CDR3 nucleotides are TGCGCCAGCAGCTCTACAGGGAACGAGCAGTACTTC.